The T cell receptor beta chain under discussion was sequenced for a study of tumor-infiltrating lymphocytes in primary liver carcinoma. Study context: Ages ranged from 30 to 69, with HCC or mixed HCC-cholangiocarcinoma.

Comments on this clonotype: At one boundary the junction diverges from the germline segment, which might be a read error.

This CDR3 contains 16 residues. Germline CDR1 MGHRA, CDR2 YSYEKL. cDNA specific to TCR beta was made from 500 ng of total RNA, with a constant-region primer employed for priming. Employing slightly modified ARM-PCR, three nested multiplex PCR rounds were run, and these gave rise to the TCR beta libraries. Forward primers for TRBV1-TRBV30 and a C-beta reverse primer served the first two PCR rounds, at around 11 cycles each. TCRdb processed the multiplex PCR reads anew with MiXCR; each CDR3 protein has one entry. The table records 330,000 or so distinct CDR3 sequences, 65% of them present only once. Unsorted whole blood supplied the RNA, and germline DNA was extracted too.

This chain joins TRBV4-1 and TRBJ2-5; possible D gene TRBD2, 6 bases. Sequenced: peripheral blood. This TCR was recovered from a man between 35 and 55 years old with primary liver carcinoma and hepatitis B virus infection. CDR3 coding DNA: TGCGCCAGCAGCCCTGCGTCATTAGCGGTGGGTGAGACCCAGTGCTTC. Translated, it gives CASSPASLAVGETQCF.